This TCR beta chain was recovered during a study of T cell responses to AZD1222 COVID-19 vaccine. Only one count was recorded for this clone. Profiling relied on immunoSEQ multiplex PCR, and the TCRdb table lists in-frame clones only, not all of them. The table shows about 140,000 clones, with nearly 95% occurring only once. Germline V gives CDR1 LNHNV, CDR2 YYDKDF (reference sequence). This CDR3 region has 14 residues. V shed 3 bases and J 3 bases; nucleotides not matched to a gene: 3. This receptor was taken from an adult who received the AZD1222 COVID-19 vaccine. The chain couples TRBV15 to TRBJ2-7; 9 bases agree with TRBD2. The input for sequencing was peripheral blood, taken 28 days after the second AZD1222 dose. CDR3: CATSRTSGHYEQYF. Here the CDR3 DNA reads TGTGCCACCAGCAGGACTAGCGGCCACTACGAGCAGTACTTC.